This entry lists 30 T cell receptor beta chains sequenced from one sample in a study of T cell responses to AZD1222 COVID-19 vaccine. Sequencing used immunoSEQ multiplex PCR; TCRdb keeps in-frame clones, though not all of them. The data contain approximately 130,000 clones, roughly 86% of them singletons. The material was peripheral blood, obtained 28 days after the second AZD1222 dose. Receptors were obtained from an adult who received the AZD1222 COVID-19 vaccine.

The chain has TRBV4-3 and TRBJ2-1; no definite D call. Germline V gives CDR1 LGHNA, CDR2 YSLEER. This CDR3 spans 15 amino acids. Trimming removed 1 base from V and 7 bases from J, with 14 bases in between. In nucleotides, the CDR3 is TGCGCCAGCAGCCAAGTCTTGCGCGGAGTTAATGAGCAGTTCTTC. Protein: CASSQVLRGVNEQFF.

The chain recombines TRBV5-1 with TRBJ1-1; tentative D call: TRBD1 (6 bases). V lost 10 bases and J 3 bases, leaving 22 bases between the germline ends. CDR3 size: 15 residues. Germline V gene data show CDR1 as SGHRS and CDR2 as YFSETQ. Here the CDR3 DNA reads TGCGCCGGCCTAAGGGAGGGGGGCGAGGACACTGAAGCTTTCTTT. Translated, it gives CAGLREGGEDTEAFF.

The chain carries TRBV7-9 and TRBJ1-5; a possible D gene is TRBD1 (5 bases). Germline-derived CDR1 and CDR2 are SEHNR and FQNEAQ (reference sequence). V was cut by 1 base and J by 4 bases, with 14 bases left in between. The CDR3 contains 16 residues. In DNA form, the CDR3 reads TGTGCCAGCAGCTTAGACGGCCAGGGAGGGAATCAGCCCCAGCATTTT. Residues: CASSLDGQGGNQPQHF.

The CDR3 DNA reads TGTGCCAGCAGCTTAGAAGGGAGAATTCAGCCCCAGCATTTT. Amino acid sequence: CASSLEGRIQPQHF. The rearrangement uses TRBV7-2 and TRBJ1-5; D is unclear. The CDR3 has 14 residues. The V end lost 1 base, the J end lost 6 bases, and 10 bases lay between the germline ends. Germline CDR1 reads SGHTA; CDR2 reads FQGNSA.

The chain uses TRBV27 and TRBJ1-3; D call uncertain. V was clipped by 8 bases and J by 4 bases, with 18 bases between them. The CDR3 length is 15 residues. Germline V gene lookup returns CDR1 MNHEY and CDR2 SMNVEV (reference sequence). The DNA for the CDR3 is TGTGCCAGCCGCCCCGTTGGTATCGCAGGAAACACCATATATTTT. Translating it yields CASRPVGIAGNTIYF.

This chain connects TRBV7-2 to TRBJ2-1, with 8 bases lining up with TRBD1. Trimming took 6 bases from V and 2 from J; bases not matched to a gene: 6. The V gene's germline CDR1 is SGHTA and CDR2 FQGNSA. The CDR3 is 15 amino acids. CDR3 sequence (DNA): TGTGCCAGCAGATCACCGGGACAGGCCTACAATGAGCAGTTCTTC. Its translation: CASRSPGQAYNEQFF.

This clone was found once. The CDR3 nucleotides are TGTGCCAGCAGTCTTCAACAGGGGGCGGGCAATCAGCCCCAGCATTTT. Amino acid sequence: CASSLQQGAGNQPQHF. V usage is TRBV28 and J usage is TRBJ1-5; 9 nucleotides align to TRBD1. Germline V gives CDR1 MDHEN, CDR2 SYDVKM. There are 16 residues in the CDR3. The J segment lost 2 bases and the V segment lost 5 bases, leaving 7 bases of the junction unmatched.

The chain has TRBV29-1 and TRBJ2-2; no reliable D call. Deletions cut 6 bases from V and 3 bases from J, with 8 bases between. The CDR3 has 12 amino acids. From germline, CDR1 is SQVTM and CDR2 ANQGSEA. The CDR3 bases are TGCAGCGTCACAGAGGACACCGGGGAGCTGTTTTTT. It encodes CSVTEDTGELFF.

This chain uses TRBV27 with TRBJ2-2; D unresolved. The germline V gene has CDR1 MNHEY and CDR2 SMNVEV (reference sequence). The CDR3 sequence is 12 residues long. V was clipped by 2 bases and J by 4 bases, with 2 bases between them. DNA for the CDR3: TGTGCCAGCAGTTTAGTCACCGGGGAGCTGTTTTTT. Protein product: CASSLVTGELFF.

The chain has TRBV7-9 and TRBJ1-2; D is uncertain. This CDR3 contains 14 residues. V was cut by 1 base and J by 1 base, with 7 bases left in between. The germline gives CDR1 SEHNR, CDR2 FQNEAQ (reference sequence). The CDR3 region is CASSLVSVNYGYTF. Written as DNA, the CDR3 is TGTGCCAGCAGCTTAGTGTCGGTTAACTATGGCTACACCTTC.

DNA of the CDR3: TGTGCCAGCAGCGTAGGCCCTTCAAGGTACGAGCAGTACTTC. Translated, it gives CASSVGPSRYEQYF. The chain carries TRBV9 and TRBJ2-7; D is undetermined. Germline V lookup: CDR1 SGDLS, CDR2 YYNGEE. Trimming took off 0 bases at V and 4 bases at J, with 11 bases between the two ends. The CDR3 loop spans 14 amino acids. The full variable domain, in which reference TRBV9 and TRBJ2-7 provide the parts outside the CDR3, is DSGVTQTPKHLITATGQRVTLRCSPRSGDLSVYWYQQSLDQGLQFLIQYYNGEERAKGNILERFSAQQFPDLHSELNLSSLELGDSALYFCASSVGPSRYEQYFGPGTRLTVT.

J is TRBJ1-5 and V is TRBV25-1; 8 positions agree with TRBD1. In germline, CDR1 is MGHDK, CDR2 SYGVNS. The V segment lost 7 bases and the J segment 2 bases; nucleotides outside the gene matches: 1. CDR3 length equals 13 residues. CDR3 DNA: TGTGCCAGCAAGGGACAGGGCAATCAGCCCCAGCATTTT. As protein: CASKGQGNQPQHF.

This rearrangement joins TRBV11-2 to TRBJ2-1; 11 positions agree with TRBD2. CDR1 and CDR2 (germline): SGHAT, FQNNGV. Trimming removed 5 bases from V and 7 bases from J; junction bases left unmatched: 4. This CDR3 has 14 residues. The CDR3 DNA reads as TGTGCCAGCAGCACCGGGACTAGCGGAAATGAGCAGTTCTTC. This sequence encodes CASSTGTSGNEQFF. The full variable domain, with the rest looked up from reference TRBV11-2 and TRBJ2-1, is EAGVAQSPRYKIIEKRQSVAFWCNPISGHATLYWYQQILGQGPKLLIQFQNNGVVDDSQLPKDRFSAERLKGVDSTLKIQPAKLEDSAVYLCASSTGTSGNEQFFGPGTRLTVL.

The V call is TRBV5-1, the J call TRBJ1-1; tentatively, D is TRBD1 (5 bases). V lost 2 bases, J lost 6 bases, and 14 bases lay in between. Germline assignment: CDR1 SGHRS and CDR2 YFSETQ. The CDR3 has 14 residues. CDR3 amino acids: CASSFGGVGAEAFF. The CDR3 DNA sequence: TGCGCCAGCAGCTTTGGAGGGGTAGGTGCTGAAGCTTTCTTT.

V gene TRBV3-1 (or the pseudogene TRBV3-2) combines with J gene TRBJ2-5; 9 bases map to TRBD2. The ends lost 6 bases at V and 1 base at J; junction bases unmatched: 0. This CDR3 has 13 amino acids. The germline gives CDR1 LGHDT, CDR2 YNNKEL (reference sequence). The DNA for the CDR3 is TGTGCCAGCAGGGGACTAGCCCAAGAGACCCAGTACTTC. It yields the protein CASRGLAQETQYF.

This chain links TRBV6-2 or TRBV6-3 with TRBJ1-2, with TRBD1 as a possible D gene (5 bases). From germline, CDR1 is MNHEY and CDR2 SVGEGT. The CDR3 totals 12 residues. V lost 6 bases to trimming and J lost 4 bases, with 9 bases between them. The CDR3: CASSRQSYGYTF. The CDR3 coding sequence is TGTGCCAGCAGCCGACAGTCCTATGGCTACACCTTC.

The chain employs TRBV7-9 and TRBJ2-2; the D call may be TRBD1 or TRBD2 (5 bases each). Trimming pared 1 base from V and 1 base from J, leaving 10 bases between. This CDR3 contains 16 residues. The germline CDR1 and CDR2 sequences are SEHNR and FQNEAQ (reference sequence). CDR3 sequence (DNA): TGTGCCAGCAGCTTAGGCCCGGGACGGAACACCGGGGAGCTGTTTTTT. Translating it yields CASSLGPGRNTGELFF.

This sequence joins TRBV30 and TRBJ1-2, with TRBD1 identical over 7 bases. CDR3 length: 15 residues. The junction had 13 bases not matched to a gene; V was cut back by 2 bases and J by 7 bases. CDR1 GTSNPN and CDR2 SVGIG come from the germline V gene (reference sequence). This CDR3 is CAWSLSPRQGTGYTF. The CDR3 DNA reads TGTGCCTGGAGTCTGAGTCCGAGACAGGGTACTGGCTACACCTTC. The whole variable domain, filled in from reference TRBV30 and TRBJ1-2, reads SQTIHQWPATLVQPVGSPLSLECTVEGTSNPNLYWYRQAAGRGLQLLFYSVGIGQISSEVPQNLSASRPQDRQFILSSKKLLLSDSGFYLCAWSLSPRQGTGYTFGSGTRLTVV.

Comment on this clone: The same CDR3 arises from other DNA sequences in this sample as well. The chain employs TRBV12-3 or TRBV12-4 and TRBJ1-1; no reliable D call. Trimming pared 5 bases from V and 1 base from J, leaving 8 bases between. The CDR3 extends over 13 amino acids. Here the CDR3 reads CASSLGPNTEAFF. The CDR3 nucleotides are TGTGCCAGCAGTCTGGGCCCGAACACTGAAGCTTTCTTT.

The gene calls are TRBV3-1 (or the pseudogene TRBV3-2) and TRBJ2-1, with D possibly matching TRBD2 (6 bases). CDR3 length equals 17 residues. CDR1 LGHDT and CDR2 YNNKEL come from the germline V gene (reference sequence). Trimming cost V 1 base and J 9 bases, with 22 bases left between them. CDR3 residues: CASSQVTGTGYVGEQFF. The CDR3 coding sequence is TGTGCCAGCAGCCAAGTGACCGGGACTGGCTACGTCGGTGAGCAGTTCTTC.

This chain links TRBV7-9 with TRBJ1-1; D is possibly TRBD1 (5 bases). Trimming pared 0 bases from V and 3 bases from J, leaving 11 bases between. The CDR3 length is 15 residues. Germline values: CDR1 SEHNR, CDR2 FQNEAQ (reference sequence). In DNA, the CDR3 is TGTGCCAGCAGCTTAGCGGCCGGGGACGACACTGAAGCTTTCTTT. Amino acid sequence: CASSLAAGDDTEAFF.

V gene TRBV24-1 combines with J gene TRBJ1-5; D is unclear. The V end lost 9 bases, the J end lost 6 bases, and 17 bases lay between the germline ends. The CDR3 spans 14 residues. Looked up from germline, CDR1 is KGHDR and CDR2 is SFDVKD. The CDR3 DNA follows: TGTGCCACCCCTAGTCGTTACGGCGGTCAGCCCCAGCATTTT. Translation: CATPSRYGGQPQHF.

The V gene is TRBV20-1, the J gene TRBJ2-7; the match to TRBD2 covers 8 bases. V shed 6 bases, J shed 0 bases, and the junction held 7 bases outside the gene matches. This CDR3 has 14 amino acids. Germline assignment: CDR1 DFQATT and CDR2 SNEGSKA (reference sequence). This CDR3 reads CSASGSGTSYEQYF. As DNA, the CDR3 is TGCAGTGCAAGTGGTAGCGGGACCTCCTACGAGCAGTACTTC.

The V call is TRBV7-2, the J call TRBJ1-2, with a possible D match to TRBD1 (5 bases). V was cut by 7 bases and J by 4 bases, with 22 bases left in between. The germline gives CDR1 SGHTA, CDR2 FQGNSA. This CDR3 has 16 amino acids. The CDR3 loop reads CASTMSRGQGGYGYTF. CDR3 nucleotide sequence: TGTGCCAGCACTATGTCACGGGGTCAGGGAGGCTATGGCTACACCTTC.

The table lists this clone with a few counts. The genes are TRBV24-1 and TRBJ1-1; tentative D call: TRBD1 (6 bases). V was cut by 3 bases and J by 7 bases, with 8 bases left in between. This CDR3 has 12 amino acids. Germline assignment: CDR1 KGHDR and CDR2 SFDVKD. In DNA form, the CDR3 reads TGTGCCACCAGTGATCCACAGGGTGAAGCTTTCTTT. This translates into CATSDPQGEAFF.

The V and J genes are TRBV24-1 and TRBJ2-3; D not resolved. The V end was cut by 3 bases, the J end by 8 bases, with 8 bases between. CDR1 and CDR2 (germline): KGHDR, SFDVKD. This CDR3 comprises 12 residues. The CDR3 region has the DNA TGTGCCACCAGTGATCTGGGGATTACGCAGTATTTT. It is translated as CATSDLGITQYF.

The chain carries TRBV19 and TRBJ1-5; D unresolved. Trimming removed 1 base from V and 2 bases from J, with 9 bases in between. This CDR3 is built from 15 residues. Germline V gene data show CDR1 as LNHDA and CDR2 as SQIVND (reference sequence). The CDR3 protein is CASSIVVSGNQPQHF. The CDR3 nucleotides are TGTGCCAGTAGTATAGTGGTATCAGGCAATCAGCCCCAGCATTTT.

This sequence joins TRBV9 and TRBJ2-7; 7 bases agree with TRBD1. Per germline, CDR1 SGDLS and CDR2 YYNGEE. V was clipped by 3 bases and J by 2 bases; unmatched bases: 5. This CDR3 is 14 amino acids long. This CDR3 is CASSAGQTTYEQYF. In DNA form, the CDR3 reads TGTGCCAGCAGCGCGGGACAGACTACCTACGAGCAGTACTTC.

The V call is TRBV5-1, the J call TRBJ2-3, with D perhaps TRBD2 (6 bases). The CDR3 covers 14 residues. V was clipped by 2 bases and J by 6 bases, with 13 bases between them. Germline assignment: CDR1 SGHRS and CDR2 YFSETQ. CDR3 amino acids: CASSFGVAADTQYF. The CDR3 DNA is TGCGCCAGCAGCTTTGGGGTAGCGGCTGATACGCAGTATTTT.

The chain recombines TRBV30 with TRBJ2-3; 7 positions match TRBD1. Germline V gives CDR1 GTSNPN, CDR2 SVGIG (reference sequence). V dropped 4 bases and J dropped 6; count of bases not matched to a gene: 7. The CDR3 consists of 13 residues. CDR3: CAWTTGSRDTQYF. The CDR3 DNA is TGTGCCTGGACGACAGGGTCTAGGGATACGCAGTATTTT. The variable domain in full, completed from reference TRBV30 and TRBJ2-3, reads SQTIHQWPATLVQPVGSPLSLECTVEGTSNPNLYWYRQAAGRGLQLLFYSVGIGQISSEVPQNLSASRPQDRQFILSSKKLLLSDSGFYLCAWTTGSRDTQYFGPGTRLTVL.